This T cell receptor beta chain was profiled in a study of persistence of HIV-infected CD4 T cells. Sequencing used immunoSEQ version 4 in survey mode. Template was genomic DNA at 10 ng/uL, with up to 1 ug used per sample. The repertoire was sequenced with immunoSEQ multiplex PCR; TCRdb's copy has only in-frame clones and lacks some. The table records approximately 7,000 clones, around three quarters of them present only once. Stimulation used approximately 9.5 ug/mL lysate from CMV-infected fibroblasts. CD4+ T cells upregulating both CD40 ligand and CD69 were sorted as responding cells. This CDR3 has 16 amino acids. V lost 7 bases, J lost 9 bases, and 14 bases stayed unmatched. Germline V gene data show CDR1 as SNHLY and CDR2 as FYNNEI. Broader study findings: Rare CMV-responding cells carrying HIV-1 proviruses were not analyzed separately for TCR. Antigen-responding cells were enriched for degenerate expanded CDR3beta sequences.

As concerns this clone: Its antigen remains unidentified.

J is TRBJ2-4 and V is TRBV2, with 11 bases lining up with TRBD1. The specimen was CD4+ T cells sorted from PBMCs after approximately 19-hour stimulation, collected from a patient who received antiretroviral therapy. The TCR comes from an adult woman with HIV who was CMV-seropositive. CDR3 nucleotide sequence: TGTGCCAGCACCCCAGCTGTAGGGACAGGGGGAAGCATTCAGTACTTC. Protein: CASTPAVGTGGSIQYF.